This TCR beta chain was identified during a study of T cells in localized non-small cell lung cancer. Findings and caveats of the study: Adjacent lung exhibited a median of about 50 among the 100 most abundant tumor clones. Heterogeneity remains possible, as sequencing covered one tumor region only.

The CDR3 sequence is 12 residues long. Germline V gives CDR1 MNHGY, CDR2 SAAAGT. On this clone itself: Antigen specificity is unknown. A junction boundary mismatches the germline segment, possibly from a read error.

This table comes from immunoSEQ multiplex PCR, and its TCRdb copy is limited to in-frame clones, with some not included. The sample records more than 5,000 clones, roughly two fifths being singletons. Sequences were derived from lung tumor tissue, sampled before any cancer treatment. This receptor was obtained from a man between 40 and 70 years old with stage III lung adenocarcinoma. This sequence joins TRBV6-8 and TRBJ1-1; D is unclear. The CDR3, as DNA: TGTGCCATCAGTGCCGGGGACACTGAAGCTTTCTTT. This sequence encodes CAISAGDTEAFF.